This TCR beta chain was identified during a study of cytomegalovirus exposure and HLA in healthy donors. Germline assignment: CDR1 MNHEY and CDR2 SVGAGI. CDR3 length: 14 residues. PCR was performed using 60 Vbeta and 13 Jbeta primers. Measured with immunoSEQ multiplex PCR; TCRdb has only the in-frame clones, and not every one. The sample contains 100,000 to 150,000 clones, roughly 81% of which appear only once. About this clone: Its antigen is unknown.

Study-level findings and limits: Presence/absence results assume similar sequencing depth per donor, which may not hold. Later on, analysis showed that most CMV-associated TCR beta chains appeared to be HLA-restricted. It was reportedly the case that the classifier diagnosed cytomegalovirus status with high specificity and sensitivity.

The sample comprised PBMCs. This sequence originates from a young woman in good health and CMV-seronegative. The chain recombines TRBV6-5 with TRBJ2-5; tentative D call: TRBD2 (6 bases). With the DNA end fitting TRBJ2-7 better, the J assignment may be wrong. CDR3 sequence: CASSYLSGAYEQYF. CDR3 bases: TGTGCCAGCAGTTACCTTAGCGGAGCCTACGAGCAGTACTTC.